Each of the 16 T cell receptor beta chains below was sequenced from the same sample in a study of blood T cell repertoires in COVID-19. Clones were sequenced by immunoSEQ multiplex PCR, and TCRdb holds only the in-frame ones, with some missing. The data contain tens of thousands of clones, roughly 80% of them singletons. Sequencing was done on a sample of peripheral blood. The receptors stem from an elderly man with active or convalescent COVID-19.

This chain uses TRBV2 with TRBJ2-3, with TRBD2 matching 10 bases. Germline V lookup: CDR1 SNHLY, CDR2 FYNNEI. Trimming cost V 4 bases and J 4 bases; bases outside gene matches: 2. The length of the CDR3 is 14 residues. CDR3 in amino acids: CASSGLAGADTQYF. The CDR3 DNA is TGTGCCAGCAGTGGACTAGCGGGTGCAGATACGCAGTATTTT.

This clone was observed a handful of times. The chain uses TRBV5-1 and TRBJ2-3, with 7 bases matching TRBD1. The CDR3 extends over 17 amino acids. Germline CDR1 and CDR2: SGHRS and YFSETQ. With 1 base clipped from V and 0 bases from J, the junction kept 8 bases outside the gene matches. CDR3 DNA: TGCGCCAGCAGCTTGACGCCTTTCAGGGGGAGCACAGATACGCAGTATTTT. Translation: CASSLTPFRGSTDTQYF.

The chain recombines TRBV5-1 with TRBJ1-6; TRBD1 might be the D (6 bases). Deletions cut 5 bases from V and 9 bases from J, with 15 bases between. The CDR3 is 14 residues long. CDR1 is SGHRS and CDR2 is YFSETQ in the germline V gene. The chain's CDR3 is CASRPGQMSSPLHF. DNA for the CDR3: TGCGCCAGCAGGCCCGGACAGATGAGTTCACCCCTCCACTTT.

Comment on this clone: The germline gene is not matched at one end of the junction; a read error may be the cause. This CDR3 is CASTYRDRGTGELFF. The CDR3 DNA reads as TGTGCCAGCACTTACCGGGACAGGGGGACCGGGGAGCTGTTTTTT. The gene calls are TRBV6-5 and TRBJ2-2; 11 positions match TRBD1. The CDR3 has 15 amino acids. CDR1 MNHEY and CDR2 SVGAGI come from the germline V gene.

The rearrangement links TRBV23-1 to TRBJ2-7; the D is unclear. TRBV23-1 is reported as an ORF; its role is uncertain. Trimming pared 4 bases from V and 0 bases from J, leaving 16 bases between. This CDR3 is 16 amino acids long. The CDR3 loop reads CASSPRLCQDSYEQYF. CDR3 bases: TGCGCCAGCAGTCCCAGGTTGTGTCAGGACTCCTACGAGCAGTACTTC.

V usage is TRBV12-5 and J usage is TRBJ1-5; tentatively, D is TRBD1 (6 bases). This CDR3 spans 17 amino acids. The germline V gene has CDR1 LGHNT and CDR2 FRNRAP. Trimming removed 3 bases at V and 3 bases at J, with 18 bases between. The CDR3 DNA reads TGTGCTAGTGGTTTTGGACCAGGGGTGGGGTCCAATCAGCCCCAGCATTTT. This sequence encodes CASGFGPGVGSNQPQHF.

The chain combines TRBV5-1 with TRBJ1-4; a possible D gene is TRBD1 (6 bases). The CDR3 has 14 residues. V lost 0 bases and J 7 bases, leaving 10 bases between the germline ends. Germline V gene data show CDR1 as SGHRS and CDR2 as YFSETQ. CDR3 residues: CASSLAGTSEKLFF. The CDR3 region has the DNA TGCGCCAGCAGCTTGGCAGGGACATCTGAAAAACTGTTTTTT.

The rearrangement joins TRBV29-1 to TRBJ2-2; 8 bases fit TRBD1. The V gene's germline CDR1 is SQVTM and CDR2 ANQGSEA. The CDR3 runs to 13 residues. After removal of 3 bases from V and 11 bases from J, the junction contained 8 bases not matched to a gene. CDR3 in DNA: TGCAGCGTTGAGATCAGGGGGCGCGATGAGCTGTTTTTT. This sequence encodes CSVEIRGRDELFF.

The chain is built from TRBV2 and TRBJ2-7; the D gene is possibly TRBD1 (6 bases). The CDR3 has 12 residues. CDR1 is SNHLY, CDR2 FYNNEI, per germline. The V gene lost 10 bases and the J gene lost 5 bases, with 15 bases spanning the gap. In DNA, the CDR3 is TGTGCCACCCGAGGGGGTTCCCACGAGCAGTACTTC. This sequence encodes CATRGGSHEQYF.

This clone counts as medium-sized. This chain links TRBV7-9 with TRBJ2-1; 13 bases are shared with TRBD2. Germline V lookup: CDR1 SEHNR, CDR2 FQNEAQ (reference sequence). The CDR3 is 16 residues long. With 5 bases clipped from V and 9 bases from J, the junction kept 10 bases outside the gene matches. CDR3 in amino acids: CASSATTSGGASEQFF. CDR3 coding DNA: TGTGCCAGCAGCGCGACAACTAGCGGGGGGGCTAGTGAGCAGTTCTTC.

A single count supports this clone. A read error may produce the germline difference seen at one junction end. The J gene is TRBJ2-3, the V gene TRBV7-9; 7 positions match TRBD1. This CDR3 has 14 residues. Germline V CDR1 and CDR2: SEHNR, FQNEAQ (reference sequence). This chain's CDR3 is CASSSDRATGTQYF. The CDR3 DNA sequence: TGTGCCAGCAGCTCTGACAGGGCCACAGGTACGCAGTATTTT.

In regard to this clone: One junction end disagrees with the germline gene, perhaps due to a read error. This chain links TRBV4-1 with TRBJ1-3; TRBD1 is a possible D gene (6 bases). This CDR3 region has 13 residues. Looked up from germline, CDR1 is MGHRA and CDR2 is YSYEKL. The CDR3 DNA reads TGCGCCAGCAGTCCTGCTGGGGGCAGGGTGGCAGATTTT. Amino acids: CASSPAGGRVADF.

V usage is TRBV29-1 and J usage is TRBJ2-1; tentatively, D is TRBD2 (5 bases). Germline-derived CDR1 and CDR2 are SQVTM and ANQGSEA. The CDR3 runs to 13 residues. The ends were cut back, 3 bases at V and 6 bases at J, with 12 bases in the middle. CDR3 in amino acids: CSVDERLANEQFF. The CDR3 DNA reads TGCAGCGTTGACGAAAGGCTAGCCAATGAGCAGTTCTTC.

V and J are TRBV28 and TRBJ1-5; tentative D call: TRBD1 (6 bases). Per the germline V gene, CDR1 is MDHEN and CDR2 is SYDVKM. There are 13 residues in the CDR3. Trimming shortened V by 4 bases and J by 7 bases, and 11 bases separated the two germline ends. The CDR3 DNA follows: TGTGCCAGCAGTTGGGGGCCGGGGCAGCCCCAGCATTTT. It is translated as CASSWGPGQPQHF.

The genes are TRBV7-9 and TRBJ1-2; 7 bases fit TRBD1. Germline V gene sequence: CDR1 SEHNR, CDR2 FQNEAQ (reference sequence). V shed 3 bases, J shed 6 bases, and the junction held 7 bases outside the gene matches. This CDR3 has 14 residues. The CDR3 DNA reads as TGTGCCAGCAGCTTGCTACAGGGGTGGGATGGCTACACCTTC. Encoded protein: CASSLLQGWDGYTF. Looking up the rest from reference TRBV7-9 and TRBJ1-2 gives the full variable domain: DTGVSQNPRHKITKRGQNVTFRCDPISEHNRLYWYRQTLGQGPEFLTYFQNEAQLEKSRLLSDRFSAERPKGSFSTLEIQRTEQGDSAMYLCASSLLQGWDGYTFGSGTRLTVV.

This CDR3 reads CSASNSPTDTQYF. CDR3 nucleotide sequence: TGCAGTGCTAGTAATAGCCCGACAGATACGCAGTATTTT. The chain is built from TRBV20-1 and TRBJ2-3, with D unresolved. Trimming left V 3 bases short and J 3 bases short, with 10 bases between. The CDR3 totals 13 residues. Germline V gene data show CDR1 as DFQATT and CDR2 as SNEGSKA (reference sequence).